The 6 T cell receptor beta chains presented below share a single source sample, sequenced in a study of early T cells in non-severe SARS-CoV-2 infection. TCRdb itself ran the 5' RACE reads through MiXCR, one entry per CDR3 protein. The sample has 45,000 to 55,000 distinct CDR3 sequences, under 14% seen once. The sample taken for sequencing was whole blood. All receptors come from an adult who was a healthcare worker with PCR-confirmed SARS-CoV-2 infection or an uninfected control (not recorded which).

This clonotype was seen only a few times. The CDR3 spells CASSFGENTEAFF. The CDR3 nucleotides read TGTGCCAGCAGCTTTGGGGAGAACACTGAAGCTTTCTTT. The V and J genes are TRBV7-6 and TRBJ1-1; no firm D call. In germline, CDR1 is SGHVS, CDR2 FNYEAQ. CDR3 length: 13 amino acids. The V end lost 3 bases, the J end lost 1 base, and 6 bases lay between the germline ends.

The rearrangement links TRBV10-3 to TRBJ1-1, with 8 bases lining up with TRBD1. This CDR3 is 12 amino acids long. The germline V gene has CDR1 ENHRY and CDR2 SYGVKD. With 9 bases clipped from V and 4 bases from J, the junction kept 4 bases outside the gene matches. As DNA, the CDR3 is TGTGCCATTATGACAGGGGCCACTGAAGCTTTCTTT. Translated: CAIMTGATEAFF.

V gene TRBV6-4 combines with J gene TRBJ2-1; D gene unclear. Deletions cut 4 bases from V and 12 bases from J, with 16 bases between. CDR3 size: 13 residues. The germline gives CDR1 MRHNA, CDR2 SNTAGT. CDR3 sequence: CASSVGPSSGQFF. CDR3 bases: TGTGCCAGCAGTGTGGGTCCTTCATCGGGGCAGTTCTTC.

This clonotype was detected many times. The chain has TRBV18 and TRBJ2-2; D not certain. V was shortened by 3 bases and J by 2 bases, with 10 bases between the two germline ends. Germline V gives CDR1 KGHSH, CDR2 LQKENI. This CDR3 is 15 amino acids long. The CDR3 DNA is TGTGCCAGCTCACCTCCCACTCGTAACACCGGGGAGCTGTTTTTT. Amino acids: CASSPPTRNTGELFF.

This clonotype was counted a few times. The rearrangement links TRBV7-9 to TRBJ1-2; D is unclear. Germline V gene lookup returns CDR1 SEHNR and CDR2 FQNEAQ (reference sequence). The length of the CDR3 is 14 residues. The germline V and J ends were trimmed by 4 bases and 6 bases, with 15 bases remaining between them. The DNA for the CDR3 is TGTGCCAGCAGCTCCCTTTCCGGGGTTAATGGCTACACCTTC. Amino acid sequence: CASSSLSGVNGYTF.

This clonotype was counted between two and nine times. This chain connects TRBV9 to TRBJ1-6; TRBD1 is a possible D gene (5 bases). The V end was cut by 1 base, the J end by 7 bases, with 12 bases between. Germline CDR1 and CDR2: SGDLS and YYNGEE. This CDR3 comprises 15 residues. The CDR3 region has the DNA TGTGCCAGCAGCGTATCTCAGGGTGGGAATTCACCCCTCCACTTT. Its protein is CASSVSQGGNSPLHF.